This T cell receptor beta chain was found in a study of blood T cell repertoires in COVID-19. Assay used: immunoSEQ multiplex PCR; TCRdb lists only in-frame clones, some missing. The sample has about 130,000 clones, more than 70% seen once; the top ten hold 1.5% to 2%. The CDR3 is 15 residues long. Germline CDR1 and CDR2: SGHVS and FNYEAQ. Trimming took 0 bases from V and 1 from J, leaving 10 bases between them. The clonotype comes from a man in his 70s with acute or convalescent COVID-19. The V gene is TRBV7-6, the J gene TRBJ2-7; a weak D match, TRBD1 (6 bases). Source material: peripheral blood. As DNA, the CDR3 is TGTGCCAGCAGCTTAGCCGGGCAGGGGTCCTACGAGCAGTACTTC. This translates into CASSLAGQGSYEQYF.